This T cell receptor (beta chain) was observed in a study of blood T cells in healthy people across ages (dated by TCRdb to the mid-2010s). Turning to the overall study: In model experiments, template switching captured about one uniquely barcoded TCR beta cDNA molecule for every two T cells. To track age-related changes in TCR beta repertoire diversity, the study relied on deep sequencing normalized with unique cDNA molecular identifiers. The donors were split into four age groups: young (average around 15 years), middle-aged (over 35), aged (over 55) and long-lived (roughly 86). To avoid experimental bias, donors of different ages were randomly spread across the sequencing lanes. For two donors (one aged 18 to 29 and one aged 80 or older), the study analyzed two additional independent replicas of 1 million unique cDNA reads from the same blood draw. Here is what the overall study found, with its caveats: Bulk unsorted PBMC profiling prevented conclusive comparison of naive and antigen-experienced compartments. Observed TCR beta diversity per million T cells fell roughly linearly with age, and a significant reduction was already apparent by age around 40. Compared with the aged group, more naive CD4+ T cells, fewer expanded clones and increased TCR diversity were shown by the long-lived group, suggesting age selection. Because the CMV infection status of the donors was unknown, age-related changes in expanded clonotypes may potentially have been confounded. Estimates of total diversity from one million sequenced T cells were regarded as lower bounds and underestimates. Observed TCR beta diversity correlated strongly with the percentage of naive T cells measured by flow cytometry.

Reading the germline V gene gives CDR1 MNHNS and CDR2 SASEGT. From V the trimming removes 6 bases and from J it removes 10 bases, while the gene matches leave 13 bases of the junction unaccounted for. Reading from cysteine to phenylalanine, the CDR3 counts 15 amino acids. Here the CDR3 DNA is all that survives: 45 bases in frame from base 1. For this clonotype: What antigen it recognizes has not been identified. Per-base qualities were not stored, and no clone one base away is much larger.

The 39 donors, aged roughly 6 to 95 years, were systemically healthy Caucasian individuals from Russia. About 9.8 milliliters of peripheral blood were drawn from each donor into EDTA-treated Vacutainer tubes. Ficoll-Paque density-gradient centrifugation was used to isolate PBMCs, with at least 6.5 million per sample. Total RNA was extracted from PBMCs with Trizol reagent, with at least 5.5 micrograms obtained per sample. For every donor, an aliquot of PBMCs went through flow cytometry to measure the percentages of naive CD45RAhigh/CD27high T cells. The library came from 5' RACE. Instrument used: Illumina HiSeq 2500. A second PCR of roughly 6 to 11 cycles was run with a J-beta primer mix and a sample-barcoded 5' primer. A template-switch 5' adaptor carrying 12 random nucleotides introduced a unique molecular identifier onto each TCR beta cDNA molecule. Each sample yielded at least 2.5 million CDR3-containing paired-end reads. First-strand cDNA synthesis was performed from all RNA using the Mint cDNA synthesis kit, with priming by a TRBC-specific oligonucleotide. Following uracil-DNA glycosylase treatment, a first 18-cycle PCR with universal primers M1SS and BC2_uni_R was performed on all cDNA. The authors' analysis ran thus. Each sample was normalized by randomly selecting 1 million high-quality reads, each carrying a distinct molecular identifier. Instead of being binned into consensus sequences, reads with shared molecular identifiers were discarded. MiTCR, set to a Q25 quality threshold and the strictest error-elimination algorithm, was used for CDR3 identification, clonotype clustering and error correction. Lower-bound total TCR beta diversity was estimated with a nonparametric unseen species model using Euler transformation. TCRdb ran its own pipeline on the public reads, namely fastp trimming at Q25 and MiXCR clone calling, and kept in-frame beta chains. For every CDR3 protein sequence, its rows merge into one entry that carries the most common genes and DNA. The V and J calls and clone size come from TCRdb's table, not from the authors' own analysis. This sample gives 550,000 to 700,000 distinct CDR3 sequences in total; approximately 25% of them show up just once. The ten top clones hold less than 20% of the sample.

This receptor was identified in a woman in her seventies in good health. The sample was blood. The chain is made from TRBV6-1 and TRBJ1-4; 8 bases in between match TRBD1. The CDR3 amino acid sequence is: CASRVDRAGAGKLFF. The nucleotide sequence reads TGTGCCAGCAGGGTGGACAGGGCCGGGGCCGGAAAACTGTTTTTT.